Each of the 8 T cell receptor beta chains below was sequenced from the same sample in a study of a mutant IDH1 vaccine in newly diagnosed glioma. Indicated time point: baseline, week 1 (first vaccination visit). The treatment is: pre-vaccination baseline after standard-of-care therapy. The repertoire was sequenced with immunoSEQ multiplex PCR; TCRdb's copy has only in-frame clones and lacks some. The table includes tens of thousands of clones, over 75% detected once. Source: PBMCs, taken from a glioma patient treated with radiotherapy, temozolomide or both. These receptors originate from a man between 35 and 55 years old with glioma. Some clones in this sample may be carry-over from other donors' samples.

V is TRBV9 and J is TRBJ2-5, with TRBD2 as a possible D gene (7 bases). This CDR3 spans 15 amino acids. Germline V gives CDR1 SGDLS, CDR2 YYNGEE. The ends were cut back, 1 base at V and 4 bases at J, with 14 bases in the middle. Here the CDR3 DNA reads TGTGCCAGCAGCGTATGGGGGGGCGAGGGAGAGACCCAGTACTTC. Protein sequence: CASSVWGGEGETQYF.

This chain connects TRBV27 to TRBJ1-2; no definite D call. Between the trimmed V and J ends, which lost 9 bases and 2 bases, there was a span of 13 bases. Germline CDR1 is MNHEY and CDR2 is SMNVEV (reference sequence). CDR3 length: 13 residues. The chain's CDR3 is CARVGETNYGYTF. CDR3 bases: TGTGCCAGAGTAGGAGAAACGAACTATGGCTACACCTTC.

CDR3 DNA sequence: TGTGCCAGCAGAAGGGGCCAGGGGACCGGGGAGCTGTTTTTT. Amino acids: CASRRGQGTGELFF. The V gene is TRBV6-5, the J gene TRBJ2-2; TRBD1 might be the D (6 bases). CDR1 is MNHEY and CDR2 is SVGAGI in the germline V gene. The CDR3 loop spans 14 amino acids. V dropped 6 bases and J dropped 5 bases, with 13 bases sitting between them.

The V and J genes are TRBV29-1 and TRBJ1-4; 7 nucleotides line up with TRBD1. V lost 4 bases to trimming and J lost 6 bases; unmatched junction nucleotides: 2. Germline CDR1 SQVTM, CDR2 ANQGSEA. The CDR3 runs to 12 residues. This CDR3 reads CSVGQGDEKLFF. For the CDR3, the DNA is TGCAGCGTTGGGCAGGGGGATGAAAAACTGTTTTTT.

Of note for this clone: This CDR3 is also generated by other DNA sequences in the sample. The chain combines TRBV6-5 with TRBJ2-6; TRBD1 agrees at 7 bases. The germline CDR1 and CDR2 sequences are MNHEY and SVGAGI. This CDR3 is 15 amino acids long. Unmatched junction bases numbered 2, after V lost 5 bases and J lost 1 base. CDR3 residues: CASSLRGSGANVLTF. The DNA for the CDR3 is TGTGCCAGCAGTCTCAGGGGGTCTGGGGCCAACGTCCTGACTTTC.

This chain uses TRBV6-5 with TRBJ1-4; no firm D call. V was shortened by 0 bases and J by 2 bases, with 7 bases between the two germline ends. The CDR3 is 15 amino acids. Germline-derived CDR1 and CDR2 are MNHEY and SVGAGI. The CDR3 DNA follows: TGTGCCAGCAGTTACTCGGGTAACACTAATGAAAAACTGTTTTTT. Translation gives CASSYSGNTNEKLFF.

The genes are TRBV19 and TRBJ1-6; no firm D call. CDR3 length: 16 residues. Germline V gene data show CDR1 as LNHDA and CDR2 as SQIVND (reference sequence). V lost 5 bases and J lost 9, with 20 bases in between. Here the CDR3 DNA reads TGTGCCAGTAGTGCCGGACGGAGCTTGGGGATTTCACCCCTCCACTTT. It encodes CASSAGRSLGISPLHF. Together with reference TRBV19 and TRBJ1-6, the CDR3 gives the full variable domain: DGGITQSPKYLFRKEGQNVTLSCEQNLNHDAMYWYRQDPGQGLRLIYYSQIVNDFQKGDIAEGYSVSREKKESFPLTVTSAQKNPTAFYLCASSAGRSLGISPLHFGNGTRLTVT.

In DNA form, the CDR3 reads TGTGCCAGCAGCTTAGGACTAGTAGAGACCCAGTACTTC. This codes for CASSLGLVETQYF. The rearrangement links TRBV7-6 to TRBJ2-5, with D possibly being TRBD2 (6 bases). Trimming stripped 1 base from V and 4 bases from J, with 7 bases between. The CDR3 runs 13 residues. The germline CDR1 and CDR2 sequences are SGHVS and FNYEAQ.